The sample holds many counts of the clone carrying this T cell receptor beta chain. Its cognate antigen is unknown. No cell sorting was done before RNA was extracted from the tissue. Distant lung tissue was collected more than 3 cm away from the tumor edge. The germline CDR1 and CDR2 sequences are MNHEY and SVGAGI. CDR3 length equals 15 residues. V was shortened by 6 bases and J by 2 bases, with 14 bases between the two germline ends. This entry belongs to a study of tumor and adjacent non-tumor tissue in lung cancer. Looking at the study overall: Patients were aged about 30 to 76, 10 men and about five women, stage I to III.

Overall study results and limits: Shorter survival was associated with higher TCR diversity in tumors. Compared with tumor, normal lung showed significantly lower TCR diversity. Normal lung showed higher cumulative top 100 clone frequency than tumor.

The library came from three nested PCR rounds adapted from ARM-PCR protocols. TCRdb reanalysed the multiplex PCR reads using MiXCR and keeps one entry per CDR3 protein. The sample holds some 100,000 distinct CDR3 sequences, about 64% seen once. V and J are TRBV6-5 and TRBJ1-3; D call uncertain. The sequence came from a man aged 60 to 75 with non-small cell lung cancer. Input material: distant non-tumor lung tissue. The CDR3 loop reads CASSPEPYPGNTIYF. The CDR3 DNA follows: TGTGCCAGCAGCCCTGAACCTTACCCTGGAAACACCATATATTTT.